A single sample gave rise to the 10 T cell receptor beta chains below, sequenced in a study of T cells in Graves' hyperthyroidism and ophthalmopathy. Amplification yielded TCR beta CDR3 regions, with RNA transcripts as the source. The TCR CDR3 was amplified in a first-round RT-PCR using the HTBI primer set. TCRdb reanalysed the multiplex PCR reads using MiXCR and keeps one entry per CDR3 protein. The sample comprises 640,000 or so distinct CDR3 sequences, over 12% of which are singletons, and over 3.5% rests with the top ten. Sequenced sample: blood. Receptors originate from a woman between 40 and 55 years old with Graves' ophthalmopathy.

There are many counts of this clonotype. This chain uses TRBV11-3 with TRBJ1-1; D is undetermined. The germline V gene encodes CDR1 SGHNT and CDR2 YENEEA. The CDR3 covers 12 residues. V shed 1 base and J shed 5 bases, with 5 bases lying between them. In nucleotides, the CDR3 is TGTGCCAGCAGCTTAGCCGCGACTGAAGCTTTCTTT. This sequence encodes CASSLAATEAFF.

This clonotype was recorded at least ten times. The CDR3 DNA reads as TGTGCCAGCAGCAAAACAGGGGATAAGTCCTACGAGCAGTACTTC. Residues: CASSKTGDKSYEQYF. This chain uses TRBV28 with TRBJ2-7; 7 bases match TRBD1. The CDR3 extends over 15 amino acids. The V gene end was trimmed by 6 bases and the J gene end by 1 base; junction bases not matched to a gene: 9. Germline CDR1 is MDHEN and CDR2 is SYDVKM.

The chain couples TRBV28 to TRBJ1-2; TRBD1 is a possible D gene (5 bases). This CDR3 is 11 amino acids long. V lost 6 bases, J lost 7 bases, and 9 bases lay in between. Per germline, CDR1 MDHEN and CDR2 SYDVKM. In nucleotides, the CDR3 is TGTGCCAGCAGATACGGGACTGGCTACACCTTC. It is translated as CASRYGTGYTF.

This clonotype was observed many times. The chain combines TRBV19 with TRBJ2-7; 10 nucleotides match TRBD2. Germline CDR1 LNHDA, CDR2 SQIVND (reference sequence). V was clipped by 9 bases and J by 3 bases; unmatched bases: 8. This CDR3 has 14 amino acids. The DNA for the CDR3 is TGTGCCAGCAGCATAGCGGGAGGCAGCTACGAGCAGTACTTC. As protein: CASSIAGGSYEQYF.

This clonotype was detected ten times or more. This chain connects TRBV7-9 to TRBJ2-7; D is perhaps TRBD2 (5 bases). The germline CDR1 and CDR2 sequences are SEHNR and FQNEAQ (reference sequence). The CDR3 extends over 13 amino acids. The V end was cut by 7 bases, the J end by 3 bases, with 13 bases between. As DNA, the CDR3 is TGTGCCAGCACCATGGGAGAGGTCTACGAGCAGTACTTC. It is translated as CASTMGEVYEQYF.

The V and J genes are TRBV7-9 and TRBJ1-2; D is perhaps TRBD1 (5 bases). The CDR3 sequence is 14 residues long. V shed 6 bases and J shed 10 bases, with 21 bases lying between them. Germline V gene data show CDR1 as SEHNR and CDR2 as FQNEAQ (reference sequence). For the CDR3, the DNA is TGTGCCAGCAGGATATTAGAGGGGAGGCTAGCCTACACCTTC. It is translated as CASRILEGRLAYTF.

This chain uses TRBV9 with TRBJ2-2; D ambiguous. Looked up from germline, CDR1 is SGDLS and CDR2 is YYNGEE. Trimming left V 0 bases short and J 3 bases short, with 6 bases between. The CDR3 runs 14 residues. CDR3 in amino acids: CASSVESYTGELFF. CDR3 in DNA: TGTGCCAGCAGCGTAGAGAGCTACACCGGGGAGCTGTTTTTT.

The chain combines TRBV18 with TRBJ2-7, with D hard to call. This CDR3 is built from 14 residues. Germline lookup yields CDR1 KGHSH and CDR2 LQKENI. V was clipped by 1 base and J by 3 bases, with 10 bases between them. The CDR3 DNA follows: TGTGCCAGCTCACCACAGGCCCTTAGCTACGAGCAGTACTTC. Translating it yields CASSPQALSYEQYF.

This clonotype was seen a few times. DNA of the CDR3: TGCGCCAGCAGTCGGGCCGCGGGCACCGGGGAGCTGTTTTTT. Translation gives CASSRAAGTGELFF. This sequence joins TRBV10-1 and TRBJ2-2, with D possibly being TRBD2 (5 bases). V gave up 5 bases and J gave up 4 bases, with 11 bases separating them. CDR3 length: 14 amino acids. Germline loops: CDR1 WNHNN, CDR2 SYGVQD (reference sequence).

This clonotype was observed at least ten times. This CDR3 reads CASSPGLAGAKNIQYF. The CDR3 DNA reads TGTGCCAGCAGTCCAGGACTAGCGGGAGCCAAAAACATTCAGTACTTC. The chain has TRBV27 and TRBJ2-4; 11 bases map to TRBD2. The CDR3 consists of 16 residues. With V trimmed by 5 bases and J by 0 bases, 3 bases remained unmatched. CDR1 and CDR2 (germline): MNHEY, SMNVEV (reference sequence).